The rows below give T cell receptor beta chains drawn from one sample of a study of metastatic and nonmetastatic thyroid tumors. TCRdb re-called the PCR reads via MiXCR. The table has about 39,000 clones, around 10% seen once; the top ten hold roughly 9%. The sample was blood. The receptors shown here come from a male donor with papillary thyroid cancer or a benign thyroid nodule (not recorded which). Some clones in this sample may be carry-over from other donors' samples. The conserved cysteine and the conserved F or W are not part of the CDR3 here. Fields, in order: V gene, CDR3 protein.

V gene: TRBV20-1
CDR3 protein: SARDLGGGASNQPQH

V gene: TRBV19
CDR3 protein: ASRTGGLYNQPQH

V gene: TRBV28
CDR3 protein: ASSTGTGYNEQF

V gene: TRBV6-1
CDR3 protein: ASRSSYNSPLH

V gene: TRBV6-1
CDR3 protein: ASTNSPTGELF

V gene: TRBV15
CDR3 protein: ATSRVGGFTDTEAF

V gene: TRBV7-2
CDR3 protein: ASSLFNFNEQF

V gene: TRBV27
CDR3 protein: ASSFSGNTEAF

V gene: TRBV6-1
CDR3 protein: ASSPSGRPETQY

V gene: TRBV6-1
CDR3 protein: ASRTQGAQGSYEQY

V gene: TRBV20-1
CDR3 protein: SARGGGLAGWVKQLETQY

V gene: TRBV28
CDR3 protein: ASRIAGVVYEQY

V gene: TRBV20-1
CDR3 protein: SAPSGENNEQF

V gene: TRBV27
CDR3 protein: ASTPGGGNQPQH

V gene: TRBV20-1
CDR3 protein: SARVGGSRTGELF

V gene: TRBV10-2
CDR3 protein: ASSDTQRVSYNEQF

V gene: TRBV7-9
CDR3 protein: ASSSARVEQF

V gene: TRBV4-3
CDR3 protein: ASSDTGGYEQY

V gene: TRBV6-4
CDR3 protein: ASSTRTGDGGYT

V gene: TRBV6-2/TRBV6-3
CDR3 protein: ASSFSTDTQY

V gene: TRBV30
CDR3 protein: AWSVRVSSYNEQF

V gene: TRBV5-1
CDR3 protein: ASSLIGETTYEQY

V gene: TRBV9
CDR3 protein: ASSRGGTGQGDYGYT

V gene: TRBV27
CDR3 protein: ASRTGAVNEQF

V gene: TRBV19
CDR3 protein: ASSPGTFSNSNQPQH

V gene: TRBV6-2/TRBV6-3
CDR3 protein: ASSSQGEGYGYT

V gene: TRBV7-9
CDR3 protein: ASSGGTAPGIQY

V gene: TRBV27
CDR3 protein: ASSLAGSSYNEQF

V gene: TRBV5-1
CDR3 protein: ASSLDGVSNQPQH

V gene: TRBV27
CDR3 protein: ASSLIGQGLYGYT

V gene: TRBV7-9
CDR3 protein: ASSLTSGRAGEQF

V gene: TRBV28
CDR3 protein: ARSRGNRYEQY

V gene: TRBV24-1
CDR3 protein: ATRNRENTGELF

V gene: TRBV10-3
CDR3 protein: AISESWVGNTEAF

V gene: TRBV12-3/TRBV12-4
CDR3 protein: ASSLGGGSYGYT

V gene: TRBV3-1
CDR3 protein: ASSQGTGRGQPQH

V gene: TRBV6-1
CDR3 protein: ASSSNTDTQY

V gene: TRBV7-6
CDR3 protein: ASSFDLRETGGPTGELF

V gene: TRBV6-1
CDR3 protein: ALGREWTQY

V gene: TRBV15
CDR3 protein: ATSRETGKGTEAF

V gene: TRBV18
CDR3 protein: ASSPPYGAKNIQY

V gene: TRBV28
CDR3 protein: ASRWHRAISYEQY

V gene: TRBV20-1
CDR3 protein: SAPPVQREIHEQF

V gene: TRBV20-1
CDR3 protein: SARLPRDSTSYGYNEQF

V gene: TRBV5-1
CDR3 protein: VGEREGRDQETQY